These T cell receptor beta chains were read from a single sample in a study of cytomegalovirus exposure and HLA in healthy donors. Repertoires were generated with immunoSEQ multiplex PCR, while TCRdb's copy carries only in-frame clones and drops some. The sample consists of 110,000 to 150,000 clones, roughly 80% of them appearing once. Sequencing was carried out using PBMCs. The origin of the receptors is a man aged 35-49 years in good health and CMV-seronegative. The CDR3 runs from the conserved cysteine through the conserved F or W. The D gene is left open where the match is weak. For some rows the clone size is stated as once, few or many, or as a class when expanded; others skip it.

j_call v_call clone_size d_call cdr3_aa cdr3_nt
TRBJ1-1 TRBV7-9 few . CASSLDNLSGAFF TGTGCCAGCAGCTTAGACAACCTATCGGGGGCTTTCTTT
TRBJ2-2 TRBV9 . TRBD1 CASSTRDRAELFF TGTGCCAGCAGCACCCGGGACAGGGCCGAGCTGTTTTTT
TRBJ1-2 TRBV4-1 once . CASSPPRTALDYGYTF TGCGCCAGCAGCCCACCCAGGACAGCCCTGGACTATGGCTACACCTTC
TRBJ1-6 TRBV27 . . CASSTSRQVPNSPLHF TGTGCCAGCAGTACCTCTCGACAGGTCCCCAATTCACCCCTCCACTTT
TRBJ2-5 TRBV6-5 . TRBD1 CASSGTGGRETQYF TGTGCCAGCAGCGGGACAGGGGGCAGAGAGACCCAGTACTTC
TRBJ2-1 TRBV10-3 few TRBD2 CAISSGVNREQFF TGTGCCATCAGTAGCGGGGTGAATCGTGAGCAGTTCTTC
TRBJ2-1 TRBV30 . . CAWTHKGTPYNEQFF TGTGCCTGGACACACAAAGGGACTCCTTACAATGAGCAGTTCTTC
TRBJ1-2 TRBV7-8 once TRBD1 CASGFRRGNYGYTF TGTGCCAGCGGCTTTCGCAGGGGGAACTATGGCTACACCTTC
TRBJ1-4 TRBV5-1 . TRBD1 CASSSDRGQGEKLFF TGCGCCAGCAGCTCGGACAGGGGCCAAGGGGAAAAACTGTTTTTT
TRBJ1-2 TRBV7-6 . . CASSYGDNNYGYTF TGTGCCAGCAGCTATGGAGATAATAACTATGGCTACACCTTC
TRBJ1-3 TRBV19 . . CASSTSGYSGNTIYF TGTGCCAGTAGTACGTCGGGGTACTCTGGAAACACCATATATTTT
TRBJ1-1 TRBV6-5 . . CASSYSPSSVSAEAFF TGTGCCAGCAGTTACTCCCCGTCGTCCGTTTCTGCTGAAGCTTTCTTT
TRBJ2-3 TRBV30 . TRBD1 CAWNQGADTQYF TGTGCCTGGAATCAGGGGGCAGATACGCAGTATTTT
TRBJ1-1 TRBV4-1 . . CASSPLVSLNTEAFF TGCGCCAGCAGCCCCCTTGTCAGTCTGAACACTGAAGCTTTCTTT
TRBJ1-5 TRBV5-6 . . CASSWAGTAGNQPQHF TGTGCCAGCAGCTGGGCGGGGACGGCAGGCAATCAGCCCCAGCATTTT
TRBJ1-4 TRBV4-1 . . CASSQDLWQGNEKLFF TGCGCCAGCAGCCAAGATCTCTGGCAGGGAAATGAAAAACTGTTTTTT
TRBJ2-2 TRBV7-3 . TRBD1 CASTRDRGDGELFF TGTGCCAGCACCCGGGACAGGGGGGACGGGGAGCTGTTTTTT
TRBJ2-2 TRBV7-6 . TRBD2 CASSLGRGGASGELFF TGTGCCAGCAGCTTAGGGCGGGGGGGAGCGTCCGGGGAGCTGTTTTTT
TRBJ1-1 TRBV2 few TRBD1 CASSRGQGFTEAFF TGTGCCAGCAGTCGCGGACAGGGGTTCACTGAAGCTTTCTTT
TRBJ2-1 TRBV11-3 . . CASSLEQSYNEQFF TGTGCCAGCAGCTTAGAACAATCCTACAATGAGCAGTTCTTC
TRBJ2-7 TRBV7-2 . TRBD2 CASSKTSGGSYEQYF TGTGCCAGCAGCAAGACTAGCGGGGGTTCCTACGAGCAGTACTTC
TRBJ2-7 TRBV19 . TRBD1 CASSIGQGDYEQYF TGTGCCAGTAGTATAGGGCAGGGGGACTACGAGCAGTACTTC
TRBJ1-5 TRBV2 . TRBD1 CASKQGNRNQPQHF TGTGCCAGCAAACAGGGGAACCGTAATCAGCCCCAGCATTTT
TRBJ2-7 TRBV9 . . CASSTWAGYEQYF TGTGCCAGCAGTACCTGGGCGGGATACGAGCAGTACTTC
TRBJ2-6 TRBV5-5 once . CASSKQGAGANVLTF TGTGCCAGCAGTAAACAGGGCGCTGGGGCCAACGTCCTGACTTTC
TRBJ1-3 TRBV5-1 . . CASSFGNSGNTIYF TGCGCCAGCAGCTTCGGGAACTCTGGAAACACCATATATTTT
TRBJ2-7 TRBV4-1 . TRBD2 CASSQTSGGPTYEQYF TGCGCCAGCAGCCAGACTAGCGGGGGCCCAACCTACGAGCAGTACTTC
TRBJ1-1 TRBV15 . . CATSRPRPGDTEAFF TGTGCCACCAGCAGACCCAGGCCCGGGGACACTGAAGCTTTCTTT
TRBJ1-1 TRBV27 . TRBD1 CASSMGQGWNTEAFF TGTGCCAGCAGTATGGGACAGGGGTGGAACACTGAAGCTTTCTTT